These 23 T cell receptor beta chains share one sample of origin, sequenced in a study of Graves' ophthalmopathy and Graves' hyperthyroidism. For repertoire sequencing, the TCR beta CDR3 regions were amplified from RNA transcripts. First-round RT-PCR used HTBI primers; second-round multiplex PCR followed. TCRdb analysed the multiplex PCR reads with MiXCR anew, one entry per CDR3 protein. The sample holds 400,000 to 450,000 distinct CDR3 sequences, 21% seen once. The material sequenced was peripheral blood. The source of these receptors is a woman aged 18-29 years with stable Graves' hyperthyroidism.

This clonotype was detected many times. V gene TRBV2 combines with J gene TRBJ2-7, with D perhaps being TRBD1 or TRBD2 (6 bases each). The CDR3 has 13 amino acids. V lost 6 bases to trimming and J lost 3 bases, with 12 bases between them. Germline CDR1 SNHLY, CDR2 FYNNEI. CDR3 nucleotides: TGTGCCAGCAGACAGGGAGGAGACTACGAGCAGTACTTC. Translation: CASRQGGDYEQYF.

Concerning this clonotype itself: A much larger clone differs from this one at a single base, so this may be a read error. The chain recombines TRBV20-1 with TRBJ2-2, with TRBD2 as a possible D gene (5 bases). The CDR3 totals 13 residues. Germline loops: CDR1 DFQATT, CDR2 SNEGSKA (reference sequence). CDR3 nucleotide sequence: TGCAGTGCCTCCGGCCACACCACCGGGGAGCTGTGTTTT. Translation: CSASGHTTGELCF.

CDR3 nucleotides: TGTGCCTGCCGCCCCCAGGGGATCCGTCATGGCTACACCTTC. It encodes CACRPQGIRHGYTF. This rearrangement joins TRBV30 to TRBJ1-2, with a tentative D call TRBD1 (6 bases). Germline lookup yields CDR1 GTSNPN and CDR2 SVGIG (reference sequence). The CDR3 totals 14 residues. V gave up 6 bases and J gave up 6 bases, with 20 bases separating them.

The chain employs TRBV18 and TRBJ2-7; TRBD2 agrees at 13 bases. This CDR3 is 18 amino acids long. Germline V CDR1 and CDR2: KGHSH, LQKENI. V was clipped by 5 bases and J by 4 bases; unmatched bases: 14. CDR3 region: CASSASGTSGMIWYEQYF. The DNA of the CDR3 is TGTGCCAGCTCAGCTTCCGGGACTAGCGGGATGATCTGGTACGAGCAGTACTTC.

V usage is TRBV29-1 and J usage is TRBJ2-7, with 9 bases identical to TRBD1. Germline values: CDR1 SQVTM, CDR2 ANQGSEA. The CDR3 is 14 residues long. Germline trimming cut 2 bases from V and 1 base from J; bases unmatched to any gene: 3. CDR3 amino acids: CSVERTGASYEQYF. CDR3 sequence (DNA): TGCAGCGTTGAAAGGACAGGGGCGTCCTACGAGCAGTACTTC.

The V gene is TRBV28, the J gene TRBJ1-2, with 7 nucleotides matching TRBD1. Germline-derived CDR1 and CDR2 are MDHEN and SYDVKM. Trimming at V came to 3 bases and at J to 2 bases, leaving 3 bases not matched to a gene. The length of the CDR3 is 14 residues. This CDR3 reads CASSFTGQNYGYTF. CDR3 nucleotide sequence: TGTGCCAGCAGTTTCACGGGACAGAACTATGGCTACACCTTC.

This clonotype was observed a few times. The rearrangement links TRBV12-3 or TRBV12-4 to TRBJ2-4; TRBD1 matches at 12 bases. The J segment lost 1 base and the V segment lost 4 bases, leaving 8 bases of the junction unmatched. The CDR3 consists of 18 residues. The CDR3 sequence: CASSSGTGGIVAKNIQYF. For the CDR3, the DNA is TGTGCCAGCAGTTCTGGGACAGGGGGCATTGTGGCCAAAAACATTCAGTACTTC.

The chain combines TRBV12-3 or TRBV12-4 with TRBJ2-7; D possibly corresponds to TRBD1 (6 bases). This CDR3 has 13 amino acids. V gave up 4 bases and J gave up 7 bases, with 14 bases separating them. The DNA for the CDR3 is TGTGCCAGCAGTTGGAACAGGGTGGGGGAGCAGTACTTC. This translates into CASSWNRVGEQYF.

This clonotype was seen many times. V gene TRBV20-1 combines with J gene TRBJ2-5; 7 nucleotides match TRBD1. Germline CDR1 is DFQATT and CDR2 is SNEGSKA (reference sequence). The CDR3 has 14 amino acids. The V gene end was trimmed by 3 bases and the J gene end by 1 base; junction bases not matched to a gene: 5. The CDR3 DNA reads as TGCAGTGCTAGTGCCGGGGACAGCCAAGAGACCCAGTACTTC. This gives the protein CSASAGDSQETQYF.

The gene calls are TRBV15 and TRBJ1-5; D call uncertain. V was trimmed by 0 bases and J by 1 base, leaving 10 bases between them. Germline assignment: CDR1 LNHNV and CDR2 YYDKDF (reference sequence). This CDR3 is 16 amino acids long. CDR3 coding DNA: TGTGCCACCAGCAGAGATTCGTACGACAGCAATCAGCCCCAGCATTTT. This codes for CATSRDSYDSNQPQHF.

There are many counts of this clonotype. V is TRBV20-1 and J is TRBJ1-5; TRBD1 aligns across 7 bases. Germline V gene lookup returns CDR1 DFQATT and CDR2 SNEGSKA (reference sequence). With 6 bases clipped from V and 4 bases from J, the junction kept 9 bases outside the gene matches. The CDR3 covers 14 residues. The CDR3 DNA sequence: TGCAGTGCGAGACAGGGCCAAGTGAATCAGCCCCAGCATTTT. Residues: CSARQGQVNQPQHF.

This chain uses TRBV7-8 with TRBJ2-7, with a tentative D call TRBD1 (5 bases). The CDR3 consists of 14 residues. The V end lost 7 bases, the J end lost 2 bases, and 15 bases lay between the germline ends. Germline values: CDR1 SGHVS, CDR2 FQNEAQ. CDR3 in amino acids: CASTFRAGPYEQYF. The CDR3, as DNA: TGTGCCAGCACCTTTAGGGCAGGGCCCTACGAGCAGTACTTC. The entire variable domain, with the rest obtained from reference TRBV7-8 and TRBJ2-7, is as follows: GAGVSQSPRYKVAKRGQDVALRCDPISGHVSLFWYQQALGQGPEFLTYFQNEAQLDKSGLPSDRFFAERPEGSVSTLKIQRTQQEDSAVYLCASTFRAGPYEQYFGPGTRLTVT.

The rearrangement links TRBV12-3 or TRBV12-4 to TRBJ1-6, with TRBD1 matching 7 bases. V lost 10 bases to trimming and J lost 10 bases; unmatched junction nucleotides: 16. The CDR3 has 15 amino acids. The CDR3 coding sequence is TGTGCCACCAACCTCTCGACAGGGTTAGGGTCACCCCTCCACTTT. This codes for CATNLSTGLGSPLHF.

This clonotype was observed at least ten times. The V and J genes are TRBV6-1 and TRBJ2-7, with D possibly being TRBD2 (6 bases). Germline CDR1 reads MNHNS; CDR2 reads SASEGT. This CDR3 is 13 amino acids long. Trimming pared 3 bases from V and 5 bases from J, leaving 11 bases between. The CDR3 is CASSDAPGDEQYF. The CDR3 DNA sequence: TGTGCCAGCAGTGACGCCCCGGGAGACGAGCAGTACTTC.

The chain uses TRBV6-1 and TRBJ1-5, with D maybe TRBD1 (5 bases). V lost 3 bases and J lost 3, with 18 bases in between. The CDR3 is made up of 17 amino acids. Germline lookup yields CDR1 MNHNS and CDR2 SASEGT. This chain's CDR3 is CASSEGLKGPNNQPQHF. Written as DNA, the CDR3 is TGTGCCAGCAGTGAGGGTTTAAAGGGACCGAACAATCAGCCCCAGCATTTT.

The rearrangement links TRBV12-3 or TRBV12-4 to TRBJ2-7; D is tentatively TRBD1 or TRBD2 (5 bases each). The CDR3 has 14 amino acids. Trimming cost V 4 bases and J 3 bases, with 13 bases left between them. In DNA form, the CDR3 reads TGTGCCAGCAGTTGGGACGGAACCTACTACGAGCAGTACTTC. Residues: CASSWDGTYYEQYF.

This clonotype was picked up many times. V is TRBV2 and J is TRBJ2-5; D gene unclear. Germline V gives CDR1 SNHLY, CDR2 FYNNEI. With 4 bases removed from V and 1 base from J, the gap between germline ends came to 7 bases. The CDR3 extends over 13 amino acids. CDR3 loop: CASSVPIQETQYF. The CDR3 bases are TGTGCCAGCAGTGTTCCCATCCAAGAGACCCAGTACTTC. The full variable domain, with the rest looked up from reference TRBV2 and TRBJ2-5, is EPEVTQTPSHQVTQMGQEVILRCVPISNHLYFYWYRQILGQKVEFLVSFYNNEISEKSEIFDDQFSVERPDGSNFTLKIRSTKLEDSAMYFCASSVPIQETQYFGPGTRLLVL.

The chain has TRBV12-3 or TRBV12-4 and TRBJ2-5; D is possibly TRBD2 (5 bases). V lost 6 bases, J lost 5 bases, and 19 bases lay in between. This CDR3 has 15 residues. The CDR3 is CASSRDRAAPETQYF. The CDR3 DNA follows: TGTGCCAGCAGCAGAGATCGAGCGGCCCCGGAGACCCAGTACTTC.

This clonotype was observed many times. The chain carries TRBV12-3 or TRBV12-4 and TRBJ1-3; D is unclear. This CDR3 spans 13 amino acids. With 6 bases removed from V and 0 bases from J, the gap between germline ends came to 6 bases. CDR3 protein: CASRLSSGNTIYF. The CDR3 DNA sequence: TGTGCCAGCAGACTGAGCTCTGGAAACACCATATATTTT.

This clonotype was counted ten times or more. The chain has TRBV7-2 and TRBJ2-2, with D perhaps TRBD2 (7 bases). Trimming took off 7 bases at V and 1 base at J, with 16 bases between the two ends. Germline V gene sequence: CDR1 SGHTA, CDR2 FQGNSA. CDR3 length: 16 residues. The CDR3: CASTSRGGGNTGELFF. The CDR3 DNA sequence: TGTGCCAGCACCTCTAGGGGGGGAGGGAACACCGGGGAGCTGTTTTTT.

This clonotype was detected a few times. The V call is TRBV7-2, the J call TRBJ2-7, with 13 bases identical to TRBD2. This CDR3 comprises 20 residues. The V segment lost 3 bases and the J segment 1 base; nucleotides outside the gene matches: 15. Per the germline V gene, CDR1 is SGHTA and CDR2 is FQGNSA. CDR3 sequence reads: CASSFPSGTSGNKWSYEQYF. CDR3 in DNA: TGTGCCAGCAGCTTCCCCTCCGGGACTAGCGGGAACAAATGGTCCTACGAGCAGTACTTC.

Ten or more counts support this clonotype. The rearrangement uses TRBV25-1 and TRBJ2-5, with TRBD2 matching 15 bases. V lost 2 bases, J lost 6 bases, and 10 bases stayed unmatched. The CDR3 runs 18 residues. Germline values: CDR1 MGHDK, CDR2 SYGVNS. CDR3 bases: TGTGCCAGCAGTGAAACCGGGACTAGCGGGGGGCTTTACCAGACCCAGTACTTC. It codes for CASSETGTSGGLYQTQYF. Drawing the rest from reference TRBV25-1 and TRBJ2-5, the complete variable domain is EADIYQTPRYLVIGTGKKITLECSQTMGHDKMYWYQQDPGMELHLIHYSYGVNSTEKGDLSSESTVSRIRTEHFPLTLESARPSHTSQYLCASSETGTSGGLYQTQYFGPGTRLLVL.

The CDR3 nucleotides read TGTGCCAGCAGTTACGAGCGGGGGCGGGAGCAGTACTTC. Amino acids: CASSYERGREQYF. The chain couples TRBV6-5 to TRBJ2-7, with 8 bases identical to TRBD2. The CDR3 sequence is 13 residues long. With V trimmed by 2 bases and J by 7 bases, 4 bases remained unmatched. CDR1 and CDR2 (germline): MNHEY, SVGAGI.